This passage covers 4 T cell receptor beta chains from one sample sequenced in a study of human T cells and chemical hapten exposure. As to time point: healthy volunteer bleed at 6 weeks. Researchers extracted total RNA from unfractionated whole blood. From the RACE reads, TCRdb called clonotypes with MiXCR, one entry per CDR3 protein. The data show about 79,000 distinct CDR3 sequences, 8.6% seen once. Sequencing was carried out using whole blood. The receptors were sampled from a male donor in good health. Some clones in this sample may be carry-over from other donors' samples.

This clonotype occurred a few times. The V call is TRBV5-1, the J call TRBJ2-5; tentatively, D is TRBD1 (6 bases). CDR1 is SGHRS, CDR2 YFSETQ, per germline. V lost 3 bases, J lost 2 bases, and 11 bases lay in between. The CDR3 has 14 amino acids. CDR3 protein: CASSWDIGQETQYF. The CDR3 DNA is TGCGCCAGCAGCTGGGACATCGGACAAGAGACCCAGTACTTC.

This clonotype showed up many times. This chain uses TRBV27 with TRBJ1-1, with D unclear. The V and J ends lost 3 bases and 1 base respectively, with 18 bases between them. Germline V CDR1 and CDR2: MNHEY, SMNVEV (reference sequence). The CDR3 is 17 residues long. The CDR3 nucleotides read TGTGCCAGCAGTTTCCACCGGGAGAGGGCGAAGAACACTGAAGCTTTCTTT. Amino acid sequence: CASSFHRERAKNTEAFF.

In its sample, this clonotype was seen a few times. The CDR3 region has the DNA TGCGCCAGCAGCCAAGAGCCGGGGACGGTTGAAGCTTTCTTT. Translating it yields CASSQEPGTVEAFF. The V and J genes are TRBV4-1 and TRBJ1-1; TRBD1 is a possible D gene (5 bases). The CDR3 loop spans 14 amino acids. With 0 bases removed from V and 7 bases from J, the gap between germline ends came to 12 bases. CDR1 is MGHRA and CDR2 is YSYEKL in the germline V gene.

The genes are TRBV10-3 and TRBJ1-2; D uncertain. Looked up from germline, CDR1 is ENHRY and CDR2 is SYGVKD. Trimming pared 11 bases from V and 8 bases from J, leaving 15 bases between. The CDR3 sequence is 11 residues long. CDR3 nucleotides: TGTGCCTCCCTTTGGGGAGGCGGCTACACCTTC. The encoded protein is CASLWGGGYTF.